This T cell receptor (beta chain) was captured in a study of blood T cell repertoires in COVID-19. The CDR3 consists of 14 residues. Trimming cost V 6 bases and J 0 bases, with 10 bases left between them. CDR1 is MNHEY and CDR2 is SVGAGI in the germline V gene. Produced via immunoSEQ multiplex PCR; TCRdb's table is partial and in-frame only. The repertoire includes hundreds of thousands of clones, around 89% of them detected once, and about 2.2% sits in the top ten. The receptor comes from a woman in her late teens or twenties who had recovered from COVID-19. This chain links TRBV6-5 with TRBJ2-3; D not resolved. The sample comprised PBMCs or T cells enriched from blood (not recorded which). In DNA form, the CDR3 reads TGTGCCAGCAGGGCTGAATTTAGCACAGATACGCAGTATTTT. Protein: CASRAEFSTDTQYF.